The 28 T cell receptor beta chains below were found in one sample sequenced in a study of PD-L1 blockade in urothelial cancer. Produced via immunoSEQ multiplex PCR; TCRdb's table is partial and in-frame only. The profile shows about 79,000 clones, over 80% of them singletons. Time point of the sample: pretreatment peripheral blood. Source: PBMCs, taken around atezolizumab (anti-PD-L1) treatment. The receptors were sampled from a man aged 40-50 years with urothelial cancer.

The chain carries TRBV5-4 and TRBJ2-1; 7 nucleotides agree with TRBD2. From germline, CDR1 is SGHNT and CDR2 YYREEE (reference sequence). V lost 0 bases, J lost 5 bases, and 5 bases stayed unmatched. The CDR3 runs 15 residues. The CDR3 loop reads CASSLEAGLNNEQFF. The CDR3, as DNA: TGTGCCAGCAGCTTGGAAGCGGGGCTTAACAATGAGCAGTTCTTC.

The CDR3: CASSQPRQGGGEQFF. As DNA, the CDR3 is TGCGCCAGCAGCCAACCCCGACAGGGGGGTGGTGAGCAGTTCTTC. This rearrangement joins TRBV4-1 to TRBJ2-1; the match to TRBD1 covers 9 bases. Germline V gives CDR1 MGHRA, CDR2 YSYEKL. The CDR3 extends over 15 amino acids. V shed 2 bases and J 9 bases; nucleotides not matched to a gene: 8.

The genes are TRBV2 and TRBJ2-5, with D tentatively TRBD1 (5 bases). CDR3 length: 12 amino acids. V was pared by 8 bases and J by 3 bases, with 10 bases between. Germline V CDR1 and CDR2: SNHLY, FYNNEI. The CDR3 DNA reads as TGTGCCAGCGGGGTCAGGGAAGAGACCCAGTACTTC. Encoded protein: CASGVREETQYF.

For the CDR3, the DNA is TGCACCAGCAGCCGACAAGGGGTGAGGACAGGTTGTAACGAGCAGTACTTC. It translates to CTSSRQGVRTGCNEQYF. The chain employs TRBV1 and TRBJ2-7; TRBD1, the table's D call, lacks a check against the DNA. TRBV1 is an annotated pseudogene. The CDR3 covers 17 residues.

The V and J genes are TRBV30 and TRBJ1-1; TRBD1 matches at 9 bases. The CDR3 length is 14 residues. Germline V gene sequence: CDR1 GTSNPN, CDR2 SVGIG (reference sequence). The J segment lost 9 bases and the V segment lost 2 bases, leaving 10 bases of the junction unmatched. CDR3 in amino acids: CAWSWDRERVKAFF. In nucleotides, the CDR3 is TGTGCCTGGAGTTGGGACAGGGAGCGGGTCAAAGCTTTCTTT.

This rearrangement joins TRBV4-1 to TRBJ1-2; 7 nucleotides line up with TRBD1. After removal of 2 bases from V and 4 bases from J, the junction contained 7 bases not matched to a gene. Looked up from germline, CDR1 is MGHRA and CDR2 is YSYEKL. This CDR3 spans 15 amino acids. This chain's CDR3 is CASSQTSDRVYGYTF. The CDR3 nucleotides read TGCGCCAGCAGCCAAACCTCCGACAGGGTCTATGGCTACACCTTC.

This clone has just a few counts. The chain carries TRBV28 and TRBJ2-7; maybe TRBD2 (6 bases). Per germline, CDR1 MDHEN and CDR2 SYDVKM. The CDR3 runs 15 residues. The V gene lost 3 bases and the J gene lost 4 bases, with 16 bases spanning the gap. The CDR3 sequence is CASSFEGVGGYEQYF. The CDR3 DNA is TGTGCCAGCAGTTTTGAGGGAGTGGGGGGATACGAGCAGTACTTC.

The chain links TRBV28 to TRBJ2-7; D gene uncertain. The CDR3 is 13 residues long. Germline loops: CDR1 MDHEN, CDR2 SYDVKM. The V end was cut by 6 bases, the J end by 2 bases, with 11 bases between. The chain's CDR3 is CASSLRDTYEQYF. The DNA of the CDR3 is TGTGCCAGCAGCCTCCGTGACACCTACGAGCAGTACTTC.

The rearrangement links TRBV9 to TRBJ2-7; the match to TRBD2 covers 9 bases. The germline gives CDR1 SGDLS, CDR2 YYNGEE. V was pared by 0 bases and J by 4 bases, with 8 bases of the junction left unmatched. This CDR3 has 16 residues. The CDR3 protein is CASSVAAGGRVYEQYF. The DNA for the CDR3 is TGTGCCAGCAGCGTAGCGGCCGGCGGGAGGGTATACGAGCAGTACTTC. The full variable domain, completed using reference TRBV9 and TRBJ2-7, is DSGVTQTPKHLITATGQRVTLRCSPRSGDLSVYWYQQSLDQGLQFLIQYYNGEERAKGNILERFSAQQFPDLHSELNLSSLELGDSALYFCASSVAAGGRVYEQYFGPGTRLTVT.

The chain recombines TRBV7-9 with TRBJ2-7; 8 bases fit TRBD1. Germline V gene data show CDR1 as SEHNR and CDR2 as FQNEAQ (reference sequence). J gave up 6 bases and V 5 bases, and 12 bases lay outside the gene matches. CDR3 length: 15 amino acids. The CDR3, as DNA: TGTGCCAGCAGCACCCGACAGGGGAAGCCCGGCGAGCAGTACTTC. Residues: CASSTRQGKPGEQYF.

This chain connects TRBV9 to TRBJ2-1; 8 nucleotides line up with TRBD2. Trimming removed 1 base from V and 6 bases from J; junction bases left unmatched: 9. Germline V gives CDR1 SGDLS, CDR2 YYNGEE. The CDR3 consists of 16 residues. The CDR3 here is CASSVRGWREANEQFF. The DNA of the CDR3 is TGTGCCAGCAGCGTACGGGGTTGGCGGGAGGCCAATGAGCAGTTCTTC.

The rearrangement joins TRBV30 to TRBJ2-3; 11 nucleotides match TRBD2. The V segment lost 1 base and the J segment 4 bases; nucleotides outside the gene matches: 13. The CDR3 has 18 amino acids. Germline CDR1 GTSNPN, CDR2 SVGIG (reference sequence). The CDR3, as DNA: TGTGCCTGGAGTGCAATGCCAAAACTAGCGGGAGCGGCAGATACGCAGTATTTT. Translated, it gives CAWSAMPKLAGAADTQYF.

The V call is TRBV6-5, the J call TRBJ2-2; 7 bases match TRBD1. The V gene's germline CDR1 is MNHEY and CDR2 SVGAGI. Germline trimming cut 2 bases from V and 6 bases from J; bases unmatched to any gene: 6. CDR3 length: 15 residues. In DNA, the CDR3 is TGTGCCAGCAGTTACACAGGAACAGGGGCCGGGGAGCTGTTTTTT. Its protein product is CASSYTGTGAGELFF.

The count of this clone is one. The V gene is TRBV9, the J gene TRBJ2-1; D remains unclear. Germline lookup yields CDR1 SGDLS and CDR2 YYNGEE. The V end was cut by 4 bases, the J end by 3 bases, with 8 bases between. The CDR3 covers 13 residues. In DNA form, the CDR3 reads TGTGCCAGCAGCCCGCCCGGCTACAATGAGCAGTTCTTC. The encoded protein is CASSPPGYNEQFF.

The CDR3 here is CASKLQGPTYEQYF. CDR3 bases: TGTGCCAGCAAACTACAGGGACCCACCTACGAGCAGTACTTC. The rearrangement uses TRBV27 and TRBJ2-7; D may be TRBD1 (6 bases). V shed 7 bases and J shed 2 bases, with 15 bases lying between them. Germline V gene sequence: CDR1 MNHEY, CDR2 SMNVEV (reference sequence). The CDR3 length is 14 residues.

This chain connects TRBV27 to TRBJ2-3; the match to TRBD2 covers 9 bases. The J segment lost 6 bases and the V segment lost 7 bases, leaving 8 bases of the junction unmatched. CDR1 MNHEY and CDR2 SMNVEV come from the germline V gene (reference sequence). CDR3 length: 14 residues. Here the CDR3 DNA reads TGTGCCAGCAAAACTAGCGGGCTCGGGGATACGCAGTATTTT. It yields the protein CASKTSGLGDTQYF.

The CDR3 DNA reads as TGCAGCGTGGCAACCGGGGGTATGGGTACTGAAGCTTTCTTT. It yields the protein CSVATGGMGTEAFF. The genes are TRBV29-1 and TRBJ1-1, with D perhaps TRBD1 (5 bases). The CDR3 consists of 14 residues. Germline assignment: CDR1 SQVTM and CDR2 ANQGSEA. V was shortened by 6 bases and J by 5 bases, with 19 bases between the two germline ends.

The CDR3 is CASSFGTGGNEQFF. The CDR3 coding sequence is TGTGCCAGCAGCTTCGGGACAGGAGGTAATGAGCAGTTCTTC. V usage is TRBV7-9 and J usage is TRBJ2-1; 8 nucleotides agree with TRBD1. Trimming took 3 bases from V and 7 from J; bases not matched to a gene: 5. This CDR3 contains 14 residues. The V gene's germline CDR1 is SEHNR and CDR2 FQNEAQ (reference sequence).

This clone was seen only a few times. The rearrangement links TRBV6-5 to TRBJ1-2; maybe TRBD1 (6 bases). Germline assignment: CDR1 MNHEY and CDR2 SVGAGI. This CDR3 region has 14 residues. Trimming cost V 3 bases and J 2 bases, with 10 bases left between them. This chain's CDR3 is CASSYVGANYGYTF. The CDR3 nucleotides are TGTGCCAGCAGTTATGTGGGGGCCAACTATGGCTACACCTTC.

This clone showed up just once. V is TRBV10-3 and J is TRBJ2-3; D gene ambiguous. The V gene's germline CDR1 is ENHRY and CDR2 SYGVKD. This CDR3 contains 13 residues. Trimming left V 9 bases short and J 0 bases short, with 10 bases between. This CDR3 reads CAISSPSTDTQYF. The DNA of the CDR3 is TGTGCCATTTCGTCTCCTAGCACAGATACGCAGTATTTT.

The V gene is TRBV28, the J gene TRBJ1-2; maybe TRBD1 (5 bases). Germline V lookup: CDR1 MDHEN, CDR2 SYDVKM. CDR3 length: 13 residues. V shed 6 bases and J shed 12 bases, with 20 bases lying between them. DNA for the CDR3: TGTGCCAGCAGCCTGAGAACTGGGGGGTCCCACACCTTC. This sequence encodes CASSLRTGGSHTF.

The V and J genes are TRBV19 and TRBJ1-2; 8 bases map to TRBD1. The CDR3 is 14 amino acids. V lost 5 bases, J lost 8 bases, and 10 bases stayed unmatched. Germline CDR1 LNHDA, CDR2 SQIVND (reference sequence). CDR3 DNA sequence: TGTGCCAGTAGTGCGGTGACAGGGGAGGACGGCTACACCTTC. Encoded protein: CASSAVTGEDGYTF.

V usage is TRBV5-1 and J usage is TRBJ2-3; tentative D call: TRBD1 (5 bases). Germline CDR1 reads SGHRS; CDR2 reads YFSETQ. This CDR3 is built from 19 residues. Trimming took off 9 bases at V and 1 base at J, with 30 bases between the two ends. The CDR3 here is CAIPWGGRPRCPRTDTQYF. CDR3 in DNA: TGCGCCATCCCGTGGGGCGGAAGGCCACGTTGTCCCCGCACAGATACGCAGTATTTT.

This chain joins TRBV2 and TRBJ2-6, with TRBD1 matching 10 bases. Losses at the gene ends were 5 bases for V and 4 bases for J; bases not matched to a gene: 2. The CDR3 runs 15 residues. CDR1 and CDR2 (germline): SNHLY, FYNNEI. CDR3: CASSRQGAGANVLTF. CDR3 DNA sequence: TGTGCCAGCAGTCGACAGGGGGCCGGGGCCAACGTCCTGACTTTC.

This clone has just one count. The chain joins TRBV6-4 to TRBJ2-7; 8 bases align to TRBD2. The CDR3 is made up of 17 amino acids. After removal of 0 bases from V and 0 bases from J, the junction contained 7 bases not matched to a gene. From germline, CDR1 is MRHNA and CDR2 SNTAGT. The CDR3 loop reads CASSDSREGWGSYEQYF. The CDR3 nucleotides read TGTGCCAGCAGTGACTCACGGGAGGGCTGGGGCTCCTACGAGCAGTACTTC.

This rearrangement joins TRBV7-9 to TRBJ2-3; the D is unclear. Germline V CDR1 and CDR2: SEHNR, FQNEAQ (reference sequence). The CDR3 is made up of 14 amino acids. Between the trimmed V and J ends, which lost 1 base and 2 bases, there was a span of 7 bases. The CDR3 protein is CASSLVADTDTQYF. CDR3 DNA: TGTGCCAGCAGCTTAGTGGCCGACACAGATACGCAGTATTTT.

This chain uses TRBV29-1 with TRBJ2-2, with 9 bases aligning to TRBD1. The CDR3 runs 13 residues. Germline V gene sequence: CDR1 SQVTM, CDR2 ANQGSEA. J gave up 5 bases and V 4 bases, and 2 bases lay outside the gene matches. The CDR3 loop is CSVGGQGTGELFF. In nucleotides, the CDR3 is TGCAGCGTTGGGGGACAGGGTACCGGGGAGCTGTTTTTT.

V is TRBV7-3 and J is TRBJ2-3; TRBD1 agrees at 7 bases. V gave up 3 bases and J gave up 2 bases; unmatched junction bases: 8. The germline CDR1 and CDR2 sequences are SGHTA and FQGTGA. This CDR3 has 16 residues. CDR3 sequence: CASSLRQGRFTDTQYF. CDR3 bases: TGTGCCAGCAGCTTGAGACAGGGTCGATTCACAGATACGCAGTATTTT.